What follows describes a single T cell receptor beta chain. Its antigen target is currently unknown. No base-level quality is on record; no much larger clone is a single base apart. The record originates from a study of blood T cell repertoires in COVID-19 (dated by TCRdb to 2018 to 2020). As for the study more broadly: The collaborator samples originated in the United States, Italy and Spain and spanned the acute and convalescent phases of COVID-19. The material from the prospective study consisted of cDNA or gDNA derived from T cells, B-cell-depleted T cells, or PBMCs. Deeply sampled blood TCRbeta repertoires from subjects exposed to, actively infected with, or recovered from COVID-19 were included in the dataset. The repertoires were released in a freely available public database meant as a resource for research on the immune response to SARS-CoV-2. Samples came from the ongoing ImmuneRACE study (first 160 participants) plus 1,254 subjects from 6 global collaborators. Sample metadata almost always included a de-identified subject ID, COVID-19 status, age in years and sex. Where available, HLA class I and class II types were obtained from metadata supplied by the sample provider rather than from assay-based typing.

The collaborating institutions used their own protocols to collect whole blood in K2EDTA tubes. Collaborator samples were shipped for TCRbeta analysis as frozen whole blood, isolated PBMCs, or DNA extracted from either sample type. CDR1 and CDR2 are read off the germline V gene as LGHNA and YSLEER. From the cysteine through the phenylalanine, the CDR3 covers 16 amino acids. Only CDR3 DNA is held: 48 bases, read in frame from base 1. Germline trimming: 4 bases from V, 4 bases from J; junction bases outside gene matches: 6. TCRbeta CDR3 regions were amplified from genomic DNA using the immunoSEQ Assay, a bias-controlled multiplex PCR. The authors processed their data as follows. The number of nucleated cells in each sample was estimated by amplification of reference gene primers within the assay. To quantify the absolute abundance of each unique TCRbeta CDR3 rearrangement, sequence reads were collapsed and filtered. Productive Simpson clonality was computed per sample as the square root of Simpson's diversity index over productive rearrangements. TCRdb stores this immuneACCESS table with in-frame sequences only. Part of the clones is absent; in the studies checked, under half of the shortfall reflects unresolved V genes, and no reason is known for the rest. Clone size and V and J calls were adopted from that table, with D and trimming inferred from the DNA. For this sample there are 190,000 or so clones; 70% to 85% appear just once. Approximately 9.4% of the sample goes to the ten largest clones.

Study-wide findings and limitations: Clinical and demographic metadata were provided uncurated, with the amount varying by source and participant.

This sequence originates from a woman of 80 years or more with acute or convalescent COVID-19. In this chain, TRBV4-3 is recombined with TRBJ2-1, and 11 junctional nucleotides match TRBD2. Sequencing used peripheral blood. The nucleotide sequence is TGCGCCAGCAGCCTGACGGGGACTAGCGGTTACAATGAGCAGTTCTTC. This codes for CASSLTGTSGYNEQFF.